Below, 22 T cell receptor beta chains from the same sample are listed, as sequenced in a study of metastatic and nonmetastatic thyroid tumors. With MiXCR, TCRdb reprocessed the PCR reads. The profile shows fewer than 8,000 clones, about a fifth of them singletons. No treatment of any kind had been given to any patient before thyroid surgery. What was sequenced was adjacent normal tissue. The source is a female donor with papillary thyroid cancer or a benign thyroid nodule (not recorded which). Some clones in this sample may be carry-over from other donors' samples.

The gene calls are TRBV30 and TRBJ1-1; D is possibly TRBD1 (6 bases). Per germline, CDR1 GTSNPN and CDR2 SVGIG (reference sequence). Trimming removed 5 bases from V and 5 bases from J, with 15 bases in between. This CDR3 spans 13 amino acids. CDR3 DNA: TGTGCCTGGGCCCAGGGGAGGTGGACTGAAGCTTTCTTT. Translation: CAWAQGRWTEAFF.

This clone was observed many times. A read error is possible here, since a much larger clone lies one base away. Other DNA sequences of this sample code for an identical CDR3. For the CDR3, the DNA is TGTGCCAGTACCCTGACAGGGAAATACTATGGCTACACCTTC. This encodes CASTLTGKYYGYTF. J is TRBJ1-2 and V is TRBV28; 7 bases match TRBD1. This CDR3 has 14 amino acids. V shed 9 bases and J 3 bases; nucleotides not matched to a gene: 10. CDR1 MDHEN and CDR2 SYDVKM come from the germline V gene.

As for this clone: Because it lacks the conserved phenylalanine or tryptophan at the end, this CDR3 is likely a read error. The J gene is TRBJ2-5, the V gene TRBV28; D is uncertain. CDR1 and CDR2 from the germline V gene are MDHEN and SYDVKM. This CDR3 contains 12 residues. The germline V and J ends were trimmed by 4 bases and 4 bases, with 7 bases remaining between them. The CDR3 nucleotides are TGTGCCAGCAGTTATCTCTCAGAGACCCAGTACGTC. It codes for CASSYLSETQYV.

In its sample, this clone was seen once. This chain connects TRBV2 to TRBJ1-5; D not certain. Trimming removed 6 bases at V and 6 bases at J, with 12 bases between. The CDR3 contains 13 residues. Per germline, CDR1 SNHLY and CDR2 FYNNEI. CDR3 bases: TGTGCCAGCAGAGAGGGTGGGAGTCAGCCCCAGCATTTT. It encodes CASREGGSQPQHF.

V usage is TRBV10-2 and J usage is TRBJ1-2, with D possibly being TRBD1 (6 bases). This CDR3 is built from 13 residues. In germline, CDR1 is WSHSY, CDR2 SAAADI. Trimming removed 7 bases at V and 1 base at J, with 10 bases between. The CDR3 protein is CASTWDINYGYTF. The CDR3 coding sequence is TGCGCCAGCACTTGGGACATTAACTATGGCTACACCTTC.

This clone has at least ten counts. This chain joins TRBV5-4 and TRBJ2-3; D gene uncertain. Looked up from germline, CDR1 is SGHNT and CDR2 is YYREEE (reference sequence). The CDR3 extends over 12 amino acids. V lost 2 bases and J 4 bases, leaving 5 bases between the germline ends. CDR3: CASSLWADTQYF. CDR3 in DNA: TGTGCCAGCAGCTTATGGGCAGATACGCAGTATTTT. The full variable domain, completed using reference TRBV5-4 and TRBJ2-3, is ETGVTQSPTHLIKTRGQQVTLRCSSQSGHNTVSWYQQALGQGPQFIFQYYREEENGRGNFPPRFSGLQFPNYSSELNVNALELDDSALYLCASSLWADTQYFGPGTRLTVL.

This clone is medium-sized. Other nucleotide sequences in the sample specify the same CDR3. The chain carries TRBV2 and TRBJ2-7; 11 bases fit TRBD2. Germline CDR1 reads SNHLY; CDR2 reads FYNNEI. J was trimmed by 4 bases and V by 5 bases; bases with no gene match: 13. The CDR3 consists of 17 residues. CDR3 coding DNA: TGTGCCAGCAGTAATCCTAGCGGGAGGCATGTTTTTTACGAGCAGTACTTC. As protein: CASSNPSGRHVFYEQYF.

This clone is deemed medium-sized (0.01 to 0.1%). V usage is TRBV11-2 and J usage is TRBJ2-5, with D possibly being TRBD2 (6 bases). Deletions cut 5 bases from V and 5 bases from J, with 12 bases between. This CDR3 is built from 13 residues. CDR1 and CDR2 from the germline V gene are SGHAT and FQNNGV. CDR3: CASSVNSGETQYF. The CDR3 DNA follows: TGTGCCAGCAGCGTTAACAGCGGGGAGACCCAGTACTTC.

By sample share, this clone is medium-sized. The V call is TRBV30, the J call TRBJ1-5, with 10 bases lining up with TRBD1. The length of the CDR3 is 14 residues. V was pared by 5 bases and J by 3 bases, with 4 bases of the junction left unmatched. Germline CDR1 reads GTSNPN; CDR2 reads SVGIG (reference sequence). The CDR3 DNA reads TGTGCCTGGGGGACAGGGGCCATCAATCAGCCCCAGCATTTT. As protein: CAWGTGAINQPQHF.

The chain employs TRBV9 and TRBJ2-7; D is unclear. Trimming pared 4 bases from V and 1 base from J, leaving 9 bases between. The CDR3 extends over 13 amino acids. Germline assignment: CDR1 SGDLS and CDR2 YYNGEE. The CDR3 region has the DNA TGTGCCAGCAGCCCGGGTGATTCCTACGAGCAGTACTTC. The encoded protein is CASSPGDSYEQYF.

The rearrangement uses TRBV20-1 and TRBJ2-7, with D possibly TRBD2 on 6 matching bases. V dropped 6 bases and J dropped 3 bases, with 15 bases sitting between them. Germline V gene lookup returns CDR1 DFQATT and CDR2 SNEGSKA (reference sequence). The CDR3 has 13 residues. This CDR3 is CSAGGPEGYEQYF. The CDR3 nucleotides are TGCAGTGCCGGGGGTCCTGAGGGCTACGAGCAGTACTTC.

By share, this clone counts as medium-sized. This rearrangement joins TRBV13 to TRBJ2-4, with TRBD2 as a possible D gene (6 bases). The ends were cut back, 5 bases at V and 0 bases at J, with 11 bases in the middle. The CDR3 contains 15 residues. Per germline, CDR1 PRHDT and CDR2 FYEKMQ (reference sequence). CDR3 in amino acids: CASSRGLLAKNIQYF. In DNA, the CDR3 is TGTGCCAGCAGCCGAGGACTATTAGCCAAAAACATTCAGTACTTC.

This clone appeared a few times. The gene calls are TRBV6-6 and TRBJ2-7; 13 positions agree with TRBD2. Trimming removed 1 base from V and 0 bases from J; junction bases left unmatched: 3. Looked up from germline, CDR1 is MNHNY and CDR2 is SVGAGI (reference sequence). The CDR3 totals 17 residues. The CDR3 region has the DNA TGTGCCAGCAGTTACTTGAGGACTAGCGGGAGCTCCTACGAGCAGTACTTC. It encodes CASSYLRTSGSSYEQYF.

This clone is categorized as medium-sized. The chain has TRBV11-3 and TRBJ2-1; 7 nucleotides match TRBD1. CDR1 is SGHNT, CDR2 YENEEA, per germline. This CDR3 comprises 17 residues. Trimming removed 5 bases from V and 0 bases from J; junction bases left unmatched: 10. The CDR3 DNA reads as TGTGCCAGCAGCCCCCAGCAGGGGGTTCCCTCCTACAATGAGCAGTTCTTC. Protein: CASSPQQGVPSYNEQFF.

This clone was seen a few times. The chain carries TRBV20-1 and TRBJ1-2, with D tentatively TRBD1 (5 bases). This CDR3 region has 14 residues. Germline V lookup: CDR1 DFQATT, CDR2 SNEGSKA (reference sequence). Trimming took 1 base from V and 2 from J, leaving 11 bases between them. CDR3 DNA: TGCAGTGCTAGAGCTGAGGGGCGCAACTATGGCTACACCTTC. Amino acid sequence: CSARAEGRNYGYTF.

V usage is TRBV7-2 and J usage is TRBJ2-7; D unclear. Germline V CDR1 and CDR2: SGHTA, FQGNSA. The germline V and J ends were trimmed by 1 base and 3 bases, with 10 bases remaining between them. There are 14 residues in the CDR3. The CDR3 DNA reads TGTGCCAGCAGCTTAGGTATAGGGAACTACGAGCAGTACTTC. It yields the protein CASSLGIGNYEQYF.

In its sample, this clone ranks as medium-sized. The chain joins TRBV25-1 to TRBJ2-5; possibly TRBD2 for D (6 bases). The CDR3 is 14 amino acids. Trimming removed 5 bases at V and 2 bases at J, with 12 bases between. Per germline, CDR1 MGHDK and CDR2 SYGVNS. The CDR3 reads CASSFRGGQETQYF. The DNA for the CDR3 is TGTGCCAGCAGTTTCCGGGGAGGACAAGAGACCCAGTACTTC.

There are many counts of this clone. The CDR3 sequence is CASSARTGSSYEQYF. In nucleotides, the CDR3 is TGTGCCAGCAGCGCGCGGACAGGGAGCTCCTACGAGCAGTACTTC. The chain uses TRBV9 and TRBJ2-7; 8 bases align to TRBD1. V shed 3 bases and J 0 bases; nucleotides not matched to a gene: 5. The germline V gene encodes CDR1 SGDLS and CDR2 YYNGEE. CDR3 length: 15 amino acids.

This clone was picked up many times. A read error may be the cause here, since a much bigger clone is one base away. This chain links TRBV9 with TRBJ2-3; 9 nucleotides match TRBD2. With V trimmed by 7 bases and J by 3 bases, 12 bases remained unmatched. The V gene's germline CDR1 is SGDLS and CDR2 YYNGEE. This CDR3 is 16 amino acids long. CDR3 in amino acids: CASGADSGSRTDTQYF. CDR3 DNA sequence: TGTGCCAGCGGCGCGGATAGCGGGAGTCGGACAGATACGCAGTATTTT.

V is TRBV7-2 and J is TRBJ2-7, with 8 bases matching TRBD2. This CDR3 comprises 14 residues. Trimming at V came to 5 bases and at J to 7 bases, leaving 10 bases not matched to a gene. Germline CDR1 reads SGHTA; CDR2 reads FQGNSA. CDR3 nucleotides: TGTGCCAGCAGCCGCAAACGGTCGGGAGGGGAGCAGTACTTC. Translating gives CASSRKRSGGEQYF.

The chain links TRBV10-2 to TRBJ2-3, with 8 nucleotides matching TRBD1. The V gene end was trimmed by 7 bases and the J gene end by 4 bases; junction bases not matched to a gene: 1. Germline CDR1 and CDR2: WSHSY and SAAADI. CDR3 length: 12 amino acids. The CDR3, as DNA: TGCGCCAGCAAACAGGGGGCAGATACGCAGTATTTT. It codes for CASKQGADTQYF.

This clone was observed a handful of times. CDR3 in amino acids: CASSSYRGRAYEQYF. CDR3 sequence (DNA): TGTGCCAGCAGTTCCTACAGGGGTAGGGCCTACGAGCAGTACTTC. V gene TRBV28 combines with J gene TRBJ2-7; TRBD1 agrees at 7 bases. This CDR3 contains 15 residues. The germline V gene has CDR1 MDHEN and CDR2 SYDVKM. V shed 4 bases and J 2 bases; nucleotides not matched to a gene: 8.